These T cell receptor beta chains were read from a single sample in a study of identical twins. TCRdb re-called the 5' RACE reads with MiXCR, one entry per CDR3 protein. The table includes around 960,000 distinct CDR3 sequences, over 9% detected once. These data also formed part of another study, on yellow fever vaccine responses in identical twins.

Sequences were obtained from PBMCs. These receptors were collected from a woman younger than 35 in good health. CDR3s include the opening cysteine and the closing phenylalanine or tryptophan. A D gene is named only where the DNA matches it firmly. Only some rows state a clone size, as once, few, many or a class for expanded clones.

V	length	D	J	size	DNA	CDR3
TRBV28	13	NA	TRBJ2-1	many	TGTGCCAGCAGGTCCGGGACAATGAATGAGCAGTTCTTC	CASRSGTMNEQFF
TRBV7-6	17	TRBD2	TRBJ2-3	NA	TGTGCCAGCAGCCACAGAACTAGCGGGGGTTACACAGATACGCAGTATTTT	CASSHRTSGGYTDTQYF
TRBV10-3	12	NA	TRBJ2-1	many	TGTGCCATCAGTGACAGACACGCGGAGCAGTTCTTC	CAISDRHAEQFF
TRBV10-3	16	TRBD2	TRBJ2-3	few	TGTGCCATCAGTGATTCGTCGACTAGCGGGGTGGATACGCAGTATTTT	CAISDSSTSGVDTQYF
TRBV5-1	12	NA	TRBJ2-2	many	TGCGCCAGCAGCTTGGGTGACGGGGAGCTGTTTTTT	CASSLGDGELFF
TRBV4-2	16	NA	TRBJ1-6	many	TGTGCCAGCAGCCAAGATCCCCTCAAGAATAATTCACCCCTCCACTTT	CASSQDPLKNNSPLHF
TRBV29-1	12	TRBD1	TRBJ2-1	few	TGCAGCGCACCGACAGGGGGCAATGAGCAGTTCTTC	CSAPTGGNEQFF
TRBV7-8	15	NA	TRBJ1-1	few	TGTGCCAGCAGCGGCGGTGTAGGTGGGTGGACTGAAGCTTTCTTT	CASSGGVGGWTEAFF
TRBV12-3/TRBV12-4	13	NA	TRBJ1-1	many	TGTGCCAGCAGTTTTATAGCCAACACTGAAGCTTTCTTT	CASSFIANTEAFF
TRBV6-5	15	NA	TRBJ1-1	NA	TGTGCCAGCAGTTACTTAGGGGCGTCGGACACTGAAGCTTTCTTT	CASSYLGASDTEAFF
TRBV4-1	16	TRBD2	TRBJ2-1	NA	TGCGCCAGCAGCCGAGGGGGACTAGCGGGGTACAATGAGCAGTTCTTC	CASSRGGLAGYNEQFF
TRBV10-2	14	TRBD1	TRBJ1-1	many	TGCGCCAGCAGGGGGGTTACAGGGGACACTGAAGCTTTCTTT	CASRGVTGDTEAFF
TRBV20-1	15	TRBD2	TRBJ2-5	few	TGCAGTGCTGCCGGGACTAGTGCGCTCCAAGAGACCCAGTACTTC	CSAAGTSALQETQYF
TRBV11-2	14	NA	TRBJ1-6	NA	TGTGCCAGCAGCCACGGGCAAAACGGTTCACCCCTCCACTTT	CASSHGQNGSPLHF
TRBV12-3/TRBV12-4	17	TRBD2	TRBJ2-2	few	TGTGCCAGCAGTCAAACGCTAGCGGGAGGGAACACCGGGGAGCTGTTTTTT	CASSQTLAGGNTGELFF
TRBV24-1	16	TRBD2	TRBJ2-1	NA	TGTGCCACCAGTGACAGGGGACTAGCCCCAGCCAATGAGCAGTTCTTC	CATSDRGLAPANEQFF
TRBV7-3	14	TRBD1	TRBJ2-1	few	TGTGCCAGCAGCGTGGGACAGACCTACAATGAGCAGTTCTTC	CASSVGQTYNEQFF
TRBV11-1	19	NA	TRBJ2-1	NA	TGTGCCAGCAGCGACAGGGGACTAGGGAGTCCTGGGTCCTACAATGAGCAGTTCTTC	CASSDRGLGSPGSYNEQFF
TRBV28	14	TRBD1	TRBJ1-2	few	TGTGCCAGCCGCTCGGGACAGGCTCCCTATGGCTACACCTTC	CASRSGQAPYGYTF
TRBV29-1	10	NA	TRBJ2-1	many	TGCAGCGCCTTCTTCGGTGAGCAGTTCTTC	CSAFFGEQFF
TRBV29-1	13	NA	TRBJ1-1	many	TGCAGCGTTGCCGGTACCATGAACACTGAAGCTTTCTTT	CSVAGTMNTEAFF
TRBV7-3	13	NA	TRBJ2-1	few	TGTGCCAGCAGCTCGGACCATAACAATGAGCAGTTCTTC	CASSSDHNNEQFF
TRBV18	13	NA	TRBJ2-5	NA	TGTGCCAGCTCACCAGGAGGCCAAGGGACCCAGTACTTC	CASSPGGQGTQYF
TRBV20-1	13	NA	TRBJ2-5	few	TGCAGTGCTCAGGACATGCGCCAAGAGACCCAGTACTTC	CSAQDMRQETQYF
TRBV10-3	19	TRBD2	TRBJ2-2	NA	TGTGCCATCAGCGCCCGGGGGACTAGCGGGCTCCCCGACACCGGGGAGCTGTTTTTT	CAISARGTSGLPDTGELFF
TRBV5-1	15	NA	TRBJ2-5	few	TGCGCCAGCAGTTCGGGGGCGGGGTACCAAGAGACCCAGTACTTC	CASSSGAGYQETQYF
TRBV4-1	17	TRBD1	TRBJ1-6	NA	TGCGCCAGCAGCCATAGAGGGGGCGCGCAGGATAATTCACCCCTCCACTTT	CASSHRGGAQDNSPLHF
TRBV24-1	11	NA	TRBJ1-2	NA	TGTGCCACCTCCGAATATGGTAGCTACACCTTC	CATSEYGSYTF
TRBV7-2	16	TRBD2	TRBJ2-1	NA	TGTGCCAGCAGCTTACGCCGGACTAGCGGGTACGATGAGCAGTTCTTC	CASSLRRTSGYDEQFF
TRBV6-4	15	TRBD1	TRBJ2-3	NA	TGTGCCAGCAGCTCCGGGACAGGGGGGCAGGATACGCAGTATTTT	CASSSGTGGQDTQYF
TRBV6-6	13	TRBD1	TRBJ2-3	NA	TGTGCCAGCAGTTCTGGGACAGGAGATACGCAGTATTTT	CASSSGTGDTQYF
TRBV6-5	15	NA	TRBJ1-4	many	TGTGCCAGCAGTTACCCAGGGTACGGAAATGAAAAACTGTTTTTT	CASSYPGYGNEKLFF
TRBV6-1	14	NA	TRBJ2-7	NA	TGTGCCAGTCCAGAGCCTGGGACATACTACGAGCAGTACTTC	CASPEPGTYYEQYF